The entry below describes one T cell receptor beta chain. This specimen belongs to a study of blood T cell repertoires in COVID-19. Sequenced by immunoSEQ multiplex PCR; TCRdb stores in-frame clones only, minus some. Among fewer than 300,000 clones listed, roughly 80% were seen once. Participants, about 18 to 90 years old, spanned fewer than 25 US areas. Allocation to cohorts depended on clinical history reported by the participants. Trimming pared 1 base from V and 10 bases from J, leaving 8 bases between. The CDR3 extends over 13 amino acids. J is TRBJ1-6 and V is TRBV12-3 or TRBV12-4; unclear D gene. The specimen was PBMCs or T cells enriched from blood (not recorded which). The clonotype comes from a man aged 40-55 years who had been exposed to COVID-19. The CDR3 spells CASSLGRRSPLHF. As DNA, the CDR3 is TGTGCCAGCAGTTTAGGCAGAAGATCACCCCTCCACTTT.